This entry is about one T cell receptor (beta chain). The sample holds one count of this clone. This receptor's antigen is unknown. An end of the junction does not agree with germline; a read error may underlie this. These data belong to a study of cytomegalovirus exposure and HLA in healthy donors (TCRdb year 2017). In terms of the full investigation: An earlier analysis of some 500 of the donors reported 250 to 300 Gb of sequence data and some 120 million unique TCR beta sequences from approximately 180 million T cells. The study combined high-throughput TCR immunosequencing, statistical association of individual TCRs with disease status, and machine learning to predict cytomegalovirus infection status. On average, about 200,000 unique TCR beta nucleotide sequences were sequenced per donor among 350 to 400 genotyped donors of the cohort, with roughly 18% of those sequences being non-productive. An early release that covered approximately 600 HLA-typed donors contained approximately 300 gigabases of sequencing data and around 85 million unique TCR sequences. Rather than drawing on any new phenotypic data, the later analysis identified candidate immune exposures from TCR beta sequences and the way those sequences occurred across donors. Along with the roughly 670-subject first cohort, a separate validation cohort of around 120 different subjects was used. HLA typing covered class I and class II loci at four-digit resolution. All discovery cohort repertoires had been generated using a single sequencing platform. An earlier analysis of 587 of the donors applied high-throughput TCR beta sequencing to assess whether each TCR beta V gene segment acted as functional or pseudogenic. Five DR-DQ haplotypes were handled as single units for association and clustering, since linkage in the cohort was strong. Using immunosequencing, the study profiled T cell repertoires from about 610 subjects and related those repertoires to cytomegalovirus serostatus. Typing coverage differed by locus: A, B, C, DRB1 and DQB1 were typed in roughly 620-630 donors, DQA1 in about 550, DPA1 in approximately 610, and DPB1 in 450 to 480. Among the approximately 400 genotyped donors, roughly 80% belonged to the genetic ancestry cluster associated with self-reported Caucasian donors. A later genetic analysis used genome-wide SNP genotypes for about 60% of the roughly 700 donors, treating that subset as a discovery cohort. Donor age, sex, ethnicity and CMV serostatus were compiled together with the repertoire data. To study patterns of TCR occurrence, a later analysis re-analyzed previously published TCR beta repertoires from around 700 donors and added high-resolution HLA genotyping. The study aimed to test whether cataloging public T cell receptors could reveal signatures of past pathogen exposure.

In total, about 650 healthy bone marrow donors made up the cohort. At the time of sampling, every cohort member was nominally healthy, though immune exposures that went unrecorded were likely present. The donor tested CMV seropositive, placing the donor among the 250 to 300 seropositive members of the cohort. Each donor provided a peripheral blood sample, and peripheral blood mononuclear cells were used for TCR beta sequencing. Genomic DNA was extracted from the blood cell samples with the Qiagen DNeasy Blood Extraction Kit. The investigation overall reported the following: The authors suggested that the approach could potentially be generalized to other disease states and immunological phenotypes. In the study, 150 to 200 TCR beta chains were listed as associated with cytomegalovirus. The cohort was sequenced for TCR beta chains only, and without alpha or paired-chain data the features that could be detected were limited. A later analysis found that most CMV-associated TCR beta chains appeared HLA-restricted, with HLA associations seemingly driven largely by CMV exposure. The classifier was reported to diagnose cytomegalovirus status with high specificity and sensitivity in both the original and validation cohorts. An association between a missense DCLRE1C variant and V-gene and J-gene trimming of TCR beta chains was found in a later genetic analysis and replicated in an independent cohort. A group of highly shared sequence variants was considered likely to be a technical artifact of the sequencing pipeline. A further reported finding was that TCR beta sequences accurately predicted the HLA-A and HLA-B alleles for most subjects in the first cohort. HLA typing was unavailable for some donors at each locus, so association tests used only the typed subset. Some IMGT-functional V segments, including TRBV6-2 and TRBV6-3, could not be distinguished by the 87-base-pair reads and were therefore excluded. Presence/absence analyses assumed roughly uniform sequencing depth across donors, an assumption that may not hold. A later analysis found that TCR association rates varied across HLA loci, with DRB1 alleles showing the most associated TCRs and HLA-C alleles the fewest. In a later genetic analysis, fewer N-insertions in productive TCRs were reported among donors in an Asian-associated ancestry cluster than the roughly 710-donor mean. A few of the identified cytomegalovirus-associated TCR beta chains were confirmed in vitro to be specific for cytomegalovirus antigens. A later analysis found that HLA-associated TCR beta chains were more clonally expanded and had lower generation probabilities than equally common non-associated chains. Around 16 rarely observed V segments, including chromosome 9 orphons, were excluded from the earlier analysis of several hundred of the donors because counts were too low. CMV serostatus was the only immune exposure information available for the cohort. In a later analysis, more than 15,000 TCR beta sequences were associated with specific HLA alleles at a false discovery rate of 0.05. When HLA alleles, especially DR and DQ, strongly co-occurred, attributing TCR associations to individual alleles was difficult. While some public TCRs were present in many individuals, most TCR sequences turned up only very rarely across donors. Linkage disequilibrium might explain the correlated functional status among segregating V segments, but an unknown experimental factor could not be ruled out. An earlier analysis of approximately 570 of the donors showed that most TCR beta V segments appeared in productive rearrangements either about 87% or about 30% of the time, which broadly matched IMGT annotations. According to a later analysis, parvovirus B19, influenza, CMV and Epstein-Barr virus appeared linked to several top co-occurrence clusters.

Library generation was performed with the immunoSEQ multiplex PCR assay. A mixture of 60 forward primers for TCR Vbeta segments and 13 reverse primers for TCR Jbeta segments was used in the multiplex PCR. A multiplex PCR assay on genomic DNA amplified the CDR3 region of rearranged TCR beta genes. Amplified TCR beta libraries were sequenced as 87-base-pair reads on the Illumina HiSeq System. The published analysis was carried out like this. In a later analysis, tens of millions of unique TCR beta chains were counted across the roughly 700 repertoires, and about 9.9 million of these chains were shared by at least two donors. A nearest-neighbor algorithm error-corrected the raw reads and collapsed the reads into unique sequences, merging closely related sequences to remove PCR and sequencing errors. V, D and J gene segments were assigned by aligning CDR3 sequences to IMGT reference sequences. For a sequence to be retained, a match of at least six nucleotides to both a V gene segment and a J gene segment was required. A rearrangement counted as productive if the CDR3 had no stop codons and remained in frame with V and J, and every other rearrangement counted as non-productive. Following IMGT convention, CDR3 was defined as the stretch from the second conserved V-encoded cysteine to the conserved J-encoded phenylalanine. Sequences without an unambiguous match to a single V gene segment were excluded from the earlier analysis of 450 to 650 of the donors. In an earlier analysis of approximately 590 of the donors, V segments were called functional above 56.7% productive rearrangements and were called segregating when the between-donor standard deviation exceeded 5%. To diagnose cytomegalovirus status from the catalog of TCR beta chain sequences, a statistical classification framework was built. A later analysis assigned V and J genes by comparing TCR nucleotide sequences with IMGT/GENE-DB human TR gene sequences. A later analysis assigned CDR3 sequences and most-parsimonious VDJ recombination scenarios with the TCRdist pipeline. In a later analysis, each TCR beta chain was defined by its CDR3 amino acid sequence together with its V-gene family, and reads lacking a unique V-gene family were excluded. To address suspected cross-contamination and a sequencing artifact, a later analysis removed around 600 highly shared, low-generation-probability nucleotide sequences. In a later analysis, a clonal expansion index for each public chain was calculated from normalized within-repertoire ranks of inferred template counts. In a later analysis, generation probabilities were computed using a VDJ recombination model fitted to out-of-frame rearrangements, and the results were checked against IGoR. In a later analysis, hypergeometric tests were used to score TCR-TCR, TCR-HLA and TCR-CMV co-occurrence, with a repertoire-size bias correction applied to TCR pairs. False discovery rates were estimated in a later analysis by permuting HLA or CMV assignments 20 times. In a later analysis, co-occurring TCRs were grouped using DBSCAN, and TCRdist sequence similarity was added for clustering within HLA-allele-positive subsets. Co-occurrence clustering excluded repertoires with fewer than 30,000 or more than 120,000 public chains, plus five with anomalous nucleotide sharing. TCRdb took over this immuneACCESS table, retaining in-frame rearrangements with V and J assigned. Such tables are incomplete; in checked studies, under half of the missing clones stem from an unresolved V gene, and the remainder is unexplained. That table supplies the V and J calls and clone size; D and trimming were determined from the DNA. The sample yields approximately 37,000 clones; approximately 80% were counted once. The top ten hold about 10% of the sample.

The CDR3 numbers 11 residues from cysteine through phenylalanine. Only the CDR3 part of the read is kept: 33 bases, read in frame from the first base. CDR1 and CDR2, per the germline V gene, are SNHLY and FYNNEI. Recombination connected TRBV2 to TRBJ1-2; 5 matching bases give a weak D call of TRBD1. This receptor was taken from a woman under 30 in good health and CMV-seropositive. Source material: PBMCs. The DNA sequence is given as TGTGCCAGCAGCCCCGGACACCCCCCTATCTTC. This codes for CASSPGHPPIF.